Presented here are 21 T cell receptor beta chains from one specimen sequenced in a study of blood T cell repertoires in COVID-19. Data came from immunoSEQ multiplex PCR; TCRdb stores just in-frame clones and leaves some out. The sample records around 190,000 clones, about 85% being singletons. The source material was peripheral blood. These receptors originate from a woman older than 75 with acute or convalescent COVID-19.

As to this clone: Within the sample, other DNA sequences also encode this same CDR3. This chain joins TRBV7-3 and TRBJ2-5, with D hard to call. CDR3 length: 13 amino acids. Germline lookup yields CDR1 SGHTA and CDR2 FQGTGA. V was trimmed by 5 bases and J by 5 bases, leaving 12 bases between them. The CDR3 is CASSPGSGETQYF. CDR3 nucleotides: TGTGCCAGCAGCCCCGGATCCGGGGAGACCCAGTACTTC. Using reference TRBV7-3 and TRBJ2-5 for the parts outside the CDR3, the full variable domain is GAGVSQTPSNKVTEKGKYVELRCDPISGHTALYWYRQSLGQGPEFLIYFQGTGAADDSGLPNDRFFAVRPEGSVSTLKIQRTERGDSAVYLCASSPGSGETQYFGPGTRLLVL.

The chain employs TRBV19 and TRBJ1-5; tentative D call: TRBD1 (5 bases). Germline V CDR1 and CDR2: LNHDA, SQIVND (reference sequence). V shed 5 bases and J shed 2 bases, with 16 bases lying between them. The CDR3 has 16 residues. CDR3 residues: CASSPGGNRGNQPQHF. The CDR3 DNA is TGTGCCAGTAGTCCCGGGGGGAATAGAGGCAATCAGCCCCAGCATTTT.

CDR3 region: CASSITGGDSGEAFF. Written as DNA, the CDR3 is TGTGCCAGCTCAATAACAGGGGGCGATTCCGGTGAAGCTTTCTTT. The V gene is TRBV18, the J gene TRBJ1-1, with TRBD1 identical over 9 bases. CDR1 and CDR2 from the germline V gene are KGHSH and LQKENI. The CDR3 covers 15 residues. J lost 7 bases, V lost 5 bases, and 11 bases had no gene match.

The genes are TRBV7-3 and TRBJ2-7; the match to TRBD1 covers 8 bases. After removal of 4 bases from V and 6 bases from J, the junction contained 5 bases not matched to a gene. Germline values: CDR1 SGHTA, CDR2 FQGTGA. This CDR3 spans 13 amino acids. This CDR3 is CASSSQTGAEQYF. The CDR3 DNA reads as TGTGCCAGCAGCTCGCAGACAGGGGCCGAGCAGTACTTC.

The rearrangement uses TRBV20-1 and TRBJ1-2; the D is unclear. Trimming cost V 5 bases and J 5 bases, with 9 bases left between them. The CDR3 contains 11 residues. The germline CDR1 and CDR2 sequences are DFQATT and SNEGSKA (reference sequence). In DNA, the CDR3 is TGCAGTGCTCAGTCCGTATATGGCTACACCTTC. It yields the protein CSAQSVYGYTF.

The gene calls are TRBV4-3 and TRBJ1-5; a weak D match, TRBD1 (6 bases). V lost 0 bases and J lost 1, with 19 bases in between. Germline V gene sequence: CDR1 LGHNA, CDR2 YSLEER. The CDR3 is made up of 19 amino acids. CDR3 residues: CASSQDRVSGGGSNQPQHF. The CDR3, as DNA: TGCGCCAGCAGCCAAGATAGGGTGTCGGGGGGCGGGAGCAATCAGCCCCAGCATTTT.

The chain employs TRBV3-1 (or the pseudogene TRBV3-2) and TRBJ1-1, with D uncertain. Germline CDR1 is LGHDT and CDR2 is YNNKEL (reference sequence). The CDR3 extends over 16 amino acids. Trimming shortened V by 2 bases and J by 0 bases, and 13 bases separated the two germline ends. The CDR3 sequence: CASSQRSLSVNTEAFF. DNA of the CDR3: TGTGCCAGCAGCCAAAGGAGTCTATCAGTGAACACTGAAGCTTTCTTT.

In regard to this clone: The sample has other DNA sequences that encode this CDR3 too. J is TRBJ2-3 and V is TRBV29-1; D might be TRBD2 (6 bases). The CDR3 is 13 residues long. With 4 bases removed from V and 2 bases from J, the gap between germline ends came to 10 bases. CDR1 is SQVTM and CDR2 is ANQGSEA in the germline V gene. The CDR3 region is CSVGSGATDTQYF. The CDR3, as DNA: TGCAGCGTTGGTTCGGGAGCCACAGATACGCAGTATTTT.

This clone was seen only a few times. This sequence joins TRBV19 and TRBJ1-5; 8 bases align to TRBD1. V dropped 4 bases and J dropped 4; count of bases not matched to a gene: 0. The CDR3 contains 13 residues. Germline loops: CDR1 LNHDA, CDR2 SQIVND (reference sequence). This CDR3 reads CASSRQGNQPQHF. CDR3 coding DNA: TGTGCCAGTAGTAGACAGGGGAATCAGCCCCAGCATTTT.

This clone showed up just once. The gene calls are TRBV7-2 and TRBJ2-3, with D possibly being TRBD2 (5 bases). The V gene's germline CDR1 is SGHTA and CDR2 FQGNSA. The CDR3 length is 14 residues. Trimming stripped 2 bases from V and 1 base from J, with 7 bases between. DNA of the CDR3: TGTGCCAGCAGCTTAAACGGGGGCACAGATACGCAGTATTTT. Protein product: CASSLNGGTDTQYF. Full variable domain (missing parts from reference TRBV7-2 and TRBJ2-3): GAGVSQSPSNKVTEKGKDVELRCDPISGHTALYWYRQSLGQGLEFLIYFQGNSAPDKSGLPSDRFSAERTGGSVSTLTIQRTQQEDSAVYLCASSLNGGTDTQYFGPGTRLTVL.

The chain links TRBV12-3 or TRBV12-4 to TRBJ1-5; D is unresolved. Trimming shortened V by 4 bases and J by 8 bases, and 9 bases separated the two germline ends. The length of the CDR3 is 12 residues. The CDR3 DNA reads as TGTGCCAGCAGTTCGGGTCAGAAGCCCCAGCATTTT. Its translation: CASSSGQKPQHF.

The chain couples TRBV7-9 to TRBJ2-5, with 8 bases fitting TRBD1. V lost 3 bases to trimming and J lost 1 base; unmatched junction nucleotides: 13. The CDR3 sequence is 18 residues long. CDR1 is SEHNR and CDR2 is FQNEAQ in the germline V gene (reference sequence). CDR3 in amino acids: CASSFSLSAGGSQETQYF. The CDR3 nucleotides read TGTGCCAGCAGCTTTTCCCTCTCGGCAGGGGGCTCCCAAGAGACCCAGTACTTC.

CDR3 residues: CASSLRGLNTGELFF. CDR3 nucleotide sequence: TGTGCCAGCAGCCTAAGGGGGTTGAACACCGGGGAGCTGTTTTTT. The chain uses TRBV5-8 and TRBJ2-2, with D possibly TRBD1 on 6 matching bases. Germline CDR1 is SGHTS and CDR2 is YDEGEE. Trimming removed 4 bases from V and 1 base from J, with 11 bases in between. The length of the CDR3 is 15 residues.

The chain couples TRBV5-3 to TRBJ2-5; 8 bases match TRBD1. TRBV5-3 is flagged as an ORF with uncertain function. CDR3 length equals 14 residues. J lost 3 bases, V lost 9 bases, and 10 bases had no gene match. The CDR3 reads CAKNPGQAKETQYF. CDR3 nucleotide sequence: TGTGCCAAAAACCCGGGACAGGCAAAAGAGACCCAGTACTTC.

This clone has a single count. The V gene is TRBV6-5, the J gene TRBJ2-7; 9 bases line up with TRBD1. Germline values: CDR1 MNHEY, CDR2 SVGAGI. The CDR3 totals 14 residues. V lost 5 bases and J lost 5; bases outside the gene matches: 7. CDR3 in DNA: TGTGCCAGCAGTAACCGGGACAGGGCCCACGAGCAGTACTTC. Protein: CASSNRDRAHEQYF.

The V call is TRBV9, the J call TRBJ2-2, with 10 bases lining up with TRBD2. With 0 bases clipped from V and 3 bases from J, the junction kept 8 bases outside the gene matches. Per germline, CDR1 SGDLS and CDR2 YYNGEE. The CDR3 contains 18 residues. The CDR3 coding sequence is TGTGCCAGCAGCGTAGAAGGAGCGGGAGGGCCGCACACCGGGGAGCTGTTTTTT. Translated, it gives CASSVEGAGGPHTGELFF.

This sequence joins TRBV29-1 and TRBJ2-1, with TRBD2 matching over 8 bases. Germline V gives CDR1 SQVTM, CDR2 ANQGSEA. The J segment lost 4 bases and the V segment lost 7 bases, leaving 6 bases of the junction unmatched. This CDR3 is 13 amino acids long. The CDR3 loop reads CSAPSGSYNEQFF. For the CDR3, the DNA is TGCAGCGCGCCTAGCGGGTCGTACAATGAGCAGTTCTTC.

The V and J genes are TRBV19 and TRBJ2-1, with 8 bases identical to TRBD1. This CDR3 is 15 amino acids long. CDR1 LNHDA and CDR2 SQIVND come from the germline V gene (reference sequence). After removal of 1 base from V and 4 bases from J, the junction contained 3 bases not matched to a gene. The CDR3 loop is CASSIGGQEYNEQFF. CDR3 sequence (DNA): TGTGCCAGTAGTATAGGGGGACAGGAATACAATGAGCAGTTCTTC.

The chain employs TRBV5-1 and TRBJ2-1, with 7 positions matching TRBD2. This CDR3 is built from 15 residues. The germline V gene encodes CDR1 SGHRS and CDR2 YFSETQ. With V trimmed by 1 base and J by 7 bases, 8 bases remained unmatched. This CDR3 is CASSLRGSAGNEQFF. In DNA, the CDR3 is TGCGCCAGCAGCTTGCGCGGGAGTGCGGGGAATGAGCAGTTCTTC.

This clone has only a few counts. The chain recombines TRBV5-6 with TRBJ1-4; a weak D match, TRBD1 (6 bases). The V end was cut by 4 bases, the J end by 1 base, with 11 bases between. Germline assignment: CDR1 SGHDT and CDR2 YYEEEE. The CDR3 contains 15 residues. The CDR3 coding sequence is TGTGCCAGCAGCGCACAGGGAGAAACTAATGAAAAACTGTTTTTT. Its protein is CASSAQGETNEKLFF.

J is TRBJ2-5 and V is TRBV11-3; TRBD1 agrees at 7 bases. V lost 5 bases to trimming and J lost 4 bases; unmatched junction nucleotides: 7. Germline CDR1 SGHNT, CDR2 YENEEA. The CDR3 covers 14 residues. DNA for the CDR3: TGTGCCAGCAGCCCGTACAGGGGTGGAGAGACCCAGTACTTC. This sequence encodes CASSPYRGGETQYF.